The 32 T cell receptor beta chains listed next were all sequenced from one sample in a study of blood T cell repertoires in COVID-19. The method was immunoSEQ multiplex PCR; TCRdb's version includes in-frame clones alone and lacks a portion of them. The sample lists under 150,000 clones; more than 75% were seen once. The sequencing sample was made of peripheral blood. The receptors here all came from a man aged 50-60 years with active COVID-19.

This CDR3 is CASSDRASGYTF. CDR3 coding DNA: TGTGCCAGTAGCGACAGGGCGTCCGGCTACACCTTC. The rearrangement joins TRBV19 to TRBJ1-2, with TRBD1 identical over 7 bases. The CDR3 spans 12 residues. The V and J ends lost 6 bases and 8 bases, in that order; junction bases with no gene match: 6. Germline V CDR1 and CDR2: LNHDA, SQIVND (reference sequence).

V and J are TRBV11-2 and TRBJ2-3; 9 bases are a match to TRBD2. Germline CDR1 reads SGHAT; CDR2 reads FQNNGV. The CDR3 covers 15 residues. V shed 3 bases and J 8 bases; nucleotides not matched to a gene: 9. As DNA, the CDR3 is TGTGCCAGCAGCTTGGATTTAGCGGGAGCTTTTACGCAGTATTTT. This gives the protein CASSLDLAGAFTQYF. Combining the CDR3 with reference TRBV11-2 and TRBJ2-3 gives the whole variable domain EAGVAQSPRYKIIEKRQSVAFWCNPISGHATLYWYQQILGQGPKLLIQFQNNGVVDDSQLPKDRFSAERLKGVDSTLKIQPAKLEDSAVYLCASSLDLAGAFTQYFGPGTRLTVL.

This chain joins TRBV11-2 and TRBJ2-1; tentative D call: TRBD2 (5 bases). The CDR3 is 12 amino acids. Trimming removed 8 bases from V and 8 bases from J, with 13 bases in between. The germline V gene encodes CDR1 SGHAT and CDR2 FQNNGV. CDR3 sequence (DNA): TGTGCCAGCGGAGGTGGGGTGGATGAGCAGTTCTTC. This gives the protein CASGGGVDEQFF.

The V gene is TRBV3-1 (or the pseudogene TRBV3-2), the J gene TRBJ2-3, with D possibly matching TRBD2 (6 bases). The CDR3 is 22 residues long. Germline-derived CDR1 and CDR2 are LGHDT and YNNKEL (reference sequence). V was clipped by 1 base and J by 0 bases, with 29 bases between them. CDR3 sequence: CASSQVGPFGMEGILSTDTQYF. The CDR3 coding sequence is TGTGCCAGCAGCCAAGTCGGTCCTTTCGGGATGGAGGGGATTCTTAGCACAGATACGCAGTATTTT.

The rearrangement uses TRBV15 and TRBJ2-3, with TRBD2 identical over 7 bases. In germline, CDR1 is LNHNV, CDR2 YYDKDF (reference sequence). V gave up 1 base and J gave up 2 bases; unmatched junction bases: 6. The CDR3 contains 16 residues. In nucleotides, the CDR3 is TGTGCCACCAGCAGAGTGGCGGGAGTAATCACAGATACGCAGTATTTT. It translates to CATSRVAGVITDTQYF.

V is TRBV11-3 and J is TRBJ2-3; 7 bases agree with TRBD2. Germline CDR1 and CDR2: SGHNT and YENEEA. V dropped 8 bases and J dropped 2; count of bases not matched to a gene: 7. The CDR3 is 14 amino acids. The CDR3 region has the DNA TGTGCCAGCGCGGGAGCTTTCCCCACAGATACGCAGTATTTT. This gives the protein CASAGAFPTDTQYF.

The chain joins TRBV10-3 to TRBJ1-2; D uncertain. The V gene lost 2 bases and the J gene lost 2 bases, with 6 bases spanning the gap. This CDR3 has 13 amino acids. Germline V gene data show CDR1 as ENHRY and CDR2 as SYGVKD. CDR3 sequence reads: CAISEGRNYGYTF. As DNA, the CDR3 is TGTGCCATCAGTGAGGGCAGAAACTATGGCTACACCTTC.

The chain couples TRBV5-4 to TRBJ1-6; D is uncertain. Trimming removed 6 bases at V and 7 bases at J, with 20 bases between. CDR1 and CDR2 from the germline V gene are SGHNT and YYREEE (reference sequence). CDR3 length: 16 amino acids. For the CDR3, the DNA is TGTGCCAGCACCAATTCCCGTGGCGGGCCGAATTCACCCCTCCACTTT. This gives the protein CASTNSRGGPNSPLHF.

V gene TRBV6-1 combines with J gene TRBJ2-7, with D possibly being TRBD1 (5 bases). V was cut by 2 bases and J by 0 bases, with 17 bases left in between. From germline, CDR1 is MNHNS and CDR2 SASEGT. The CDR3 has 17 amino acids. The CDR3 here is CASSEMPLGPSSYEQYV. In nucleotides, the CDR3 is TGTGCCAGCAGTGAAATGCCTCTGGGGCCGAGCTCCTACGAGCAGTACGTC.

The chain employs TRBV5-1 and TRBJ1-6, with D hard to call. V was cut by 0 bases and J by 10 bases, with 8 bases left in between. The CDR3 consists of 13 residues. Germline-derived CDR1 and CDR2 are SGHRS and YFSETQ. The CDR3 coding sequence is TGCGCCAGCAGCTTGGGTAATCAGTCACCCCTCCACTTT. Translating it yields CASSLGNQSPLHF.

The chain is built from TRBV2 and TRBJ2-7; 8 bases are a match to TRBD2. CDR1 and CDR2 (germline): SNHLY, FYNNEI. Trimming cost V 3 bases and J 3 bases; bases outside gene matches: 7. This CDR3 comprises 15 residues. The CDR3 region has the DNA TGTGCCAGCAGTGAGTTTAGCGGGACCTACTACGAGCAGTACGTC. It yields the protein CASSEFSGTYYEQYV.

The gene calls are TRBV5-1 and TRBJ2-3; weak D call: TRBD2 (5 bases). V lost 3 bases and J 3 bases, leaving 8 bases between the germline ends. CDR3 length: 13 residues. The germline gives CDR1 SGHRS, CDR2 YFSETQ. CDR3 sequence reads: CASSSTTTDTQYF. The CDR3 nucleotides are TGCGCCAGCAGCTCGACTACAACAGATACGCAGTATTTT.

The chain combines TRBV19 with TRBJ2-3, with 7 bases aligning to TRBD1. Germline lookup yields CDR1 LNHDA and CDR2 SQIVND (reference sequence). The CDR3 is 15 residues long. V dropped 2 bases and J dropped 1; count of bases not matched to a gene: 3. CDR3 sequence (DNA): TGTGCCAGTAGTATACCCGGACAGGGCACAGATACGCAGTATTTT. Translating gives CASSIPGQGTDTQYF. The variable domain in full, with the rest retrieved from reference TRBV19 and TRBJ2-3, is DGGITQSPKYLFRKEGQNVTLSCEQNLNHDAMYWYRQDPGQGLRLIYYSQIVNDFQKGDIAEGYSVSREKKESFPLTVTSAQKNPTAFYLCASSIPGQGTDTQYFGPGTRLTVL.

The CDR3 nucleotides are TGTGCCAGCAGCTCTGGCCCCTTCGGGAGCACGGAAGAGACCCAGTACTTC. It encodes CASSSGPFGSTEETQYF. The rearrangement joins TRBV5-5 to TRBJ2-5; D might be TRBD2 (6 bases). The germline V gene encodes CDR1 SGHKS and CDR2 YYEKEE (reference sequence). V was shortened by 3 bases and J by 3 bases, with 21 bases between the two germline ends. The CDR3 extends over 17 amino acids.

The chain joins TRBV18 to TRBJ2-1; possible D gene TRBD2, 6 bases. V lost 6 bases, J lost 10 bases, and 16 bases lay in between. This CDR3 contains 13 residues. Germline assignment: CDR1 KGHSH and CDR2 LQKENI. The CDR3 here is CASSEGTNREQFF. CDR3 coding DNA: TGTGCCAGCTCGGAGGGGACGAATCGGGAGCAGTTCTTC.

This clone was seen a single time. The V gene is TRBV7-2, the J gene TRBJ1-1; possible D gene TRBD1, 6 bases. V lost 4 bases and J lost 3, with 12 bases in between. The CDR3 runs 14 residues. The germline gives CDR1 SGHTA, CDR2 FQGNSA. CDR3 region: CASSSDSSYTEAFF. CDR3 DNA sequence: TGTGCCAGCAGCTCGGACAGTTCATACACTGAAGCTTTCTTT.

This clone was recorded once. The chain uses TRBV6-5 and TRBJ1-4; D ambiguous. Trimming removed 0 bases from V and 9 bases from J, with 17 bases in between. Germline V lookup: CDR1 MNHEY, CDR2 SVGAGI. The CDR3 is 16 residues long. The CDR3, as DNA: TGTGCCAGCAGTTACTCCGGGAGCAGTGCGAATCAAAAACTGTTTTTT. It is translated as CASSYSGSSANQKLFF.

The CDR3 reads CSVSPGLEPLEQYF. CDR3 sequence (DNA): TGCAGCGTCTCTCCGGGACTAGAACCCCTCGAGCAGTACTTC. The J gene is TRBJ2-7, the V gene TRBV29-1, with 8 bases fitting TRBD2. V lost 6 bases to trimming and J lost 6 bases; unmatched junction nucleotides: 13. The CDR3 is made up of 14 amino acids. From germline, CDR1 is SQVTM and CDR2 ANQGSEA.

The chain is built from TRBV3-1 (or the pseudogene TRBV3-2) and TRBJ1-2; D call uncertain. Germline CDR1 and CDR2: LGHDT and YNNKEL (reference sequence). There are 13 residues in the CDR3. Trimming stripped 0 bases from V and 4 bases from J, with 6 bases between. In DNA, the CDR3 is TGTGCCAGCAGCCAAGATCCCAGCTATGGCTACACCTTC. As protein: CASSQDPSYGYTF.

The chain couples TRBV5-1 to TRBJ2-5, with 8 bases that match TRBD1. Germline CDR1 reads SGHRS; CDR2 reads YFSETQ. The CDR3 sequence is 13 residues long. V shed 4 bases and J 4 bases; nucleotides not matched to a gene: 3. The CDR3: CASSPGQAETQYF. Written as DNA, the CDR3 is TGCGCCAGCAGCCCGGGACAGGCAGAGACCCAGTACTTC.

In its sample, this clone was seen many times. The chain carries TRBV5-1 and TRBJ2-1, with D uncertain. V lost 0 bases to trimming and J lost 0 bases, with 7 bases between them. Germline V CDR1 and CDR2: SGHRS, YFSETQ. The CDR3 totals 15 residues. CDR3 DNA: TGCGCCAGCAGCTTGGGCGCTACCTCCTACAATGAGCAGTTCTTC. Protein sequence: CASSLGATSYNEQFF.

This chain links TRBV29-1 with TRBJ2-1; possibly TRBD1 for D (6 bases). This CDR3 contains 12 residues. V was trimmed by 6 bases and J by 8 bases, leaving 14 bases between them. Per germline, CDR1 SQVTM and CDR2 ANQGSEA. CDR3 protein: CSVTRTDDEQFF. The CDR3 DNA sequence: TGCAGCGTCACAAGGACAGATGATGAGCAGTTCTTC.

This chain connects TRBV14 to TRBJ2-7; the match to TRBD1 covers 8 bases. CDR1 and CDR2 (germline): SGHDN, FVKESK. Trimming at V came to 3 bases and at J to 2 bases, leaving 9 bases not matched to a gene. The CDR3 loop spans 16 amino acids. For the CDR3, the DNA is TGTGCCAGCAGCCAGACCCGAGGCAGGGGGCCCTACGAGCAGTACGTC. Translating gives CASSQTRGRGPYEQYV.

The chain joins TRBV6-5 to TRBJ1-5; D might be TRBD1 (5 bases). V lost 5 bases to trimming and J lost 5 bases, with 13 bases between them. This CDR3 has 14 residues. The V gene's germline CDR1 is MNHEY and CDR2 SVGAGI. CDR3 coding DNA: TGTGCCAGCAGTCCGAAGACAGCATATCAGCCCCAGCATTTT. Protein: CASSPKTAYQPQHF.

The V and J genes are TRBV6-5 and TRBJ1-2; maybe TRBD1 (6 bases). This CDR3 contains 12 residues. In germline, CDR1 is MNHEY, CDR2 SVGAGI. Trimming left V 8 bases short and J 3 bases short, with 10 bases between. The DNA of the CDR3 is TGTGCCAGCGCTCGACAGGACTATGGCTACACCTTC. Amino acid sequence: CASARQDYGYTF.

The rearrangement joins TRBV30 to TRBJ1-5; TRBD1 might be the D (5 bases). V shed 3 bases and J shed 1 base, with 7 bases lying between them. Looked up from germline, CDR1 is GTSNPN and CDR2 is SVGIG (reference sequence). The CDR3 is 13 amino acids. CDR3 in amino acids: CAWRGQSNQPQHF. The CDR3 DNA reads TGTGCCTGGAGGGGGCAAAGCAATCAGCCCCAGCATTTT.

This chain connects TRBV5-1 to TRBJ2-5; TRBD2 agrees at 14 bases. The CDR3 totals 17 residues. CDR1 is SGHRS and CDR2 is YFSETQ in the germline V gene. The trim removed 4 bases at V and 2 bases at J, leaving 7 bases unmatched. The CDR3 loop is CASSPGTSGGSQETQYF. CDR3 nucleotides: TGCGCCAGCAGCCCTGGGACTAGCGGGGGCAGTCAAGAGACCCAGTACTTC.

The genes are TRBV7-9 and TRBJ1-2; 7 bases are shared with TRBD1. CDR1 and CDR2 from the germline V gene are SEHNR and FQNEAQ (reference sequence). The junction had 9 bases not matched to a gene; V was cut back by 1 base and J by 4 bases. The CDR3 length is 16 residues. CDR3 sequence: CASSLGARQGIYGYTF. CDR3 coding DNA: TGTGCCAGCAGCTTAGGCGCTCGACAGGGAATCTATGGCTACACCTTC. Together with reference TRBV7-9 and TRBJ1-2, the CDR3 gives the full variable domain: DTGVSQNPRHKITKRGQNVTFRCDPISEHNRLYWYRQTLGQGPEFLTYFQNEAQLEKSRLLSDRFSAERPKGSFSTLEIQRTEQGDSAMYLCASSLGARQGIYGYTFGSGTRLTVV.

This clone was seen only once. The chain combines TRBV5-1 with TRBJ2-4; 10 bases map to TRBD1. V shed 6 bases, J shed 1 base, and the junction held 10 bases outside the gene matches. Germline assignment: CDR1 SGHRS and CDR2 YFSETQ. This CDR3 has 17 residues. The CDR3 region has the DNA TGCGCCAGCAACCCCGGGACAGGGGTTCTTGCCAAAAACATTCAGTACTTC. Amino acid sequence: CASNPGTGVLAKNIQYF.

This chain links TRBV20-1 with TRBJ2-5; TRBD2 agrees at 14 bases. CDR3 length: 14 amino acids. V shed 3 bases, J shed 5 bases, and the junction held 2 bases outside the gene matches. Germline CDR1 DFQATT, CDR2 SNEGSKA (reference sequence). CDR3 sequence: CSASGLAGGETQYF. CDR3 in DNA: TGCAGTGCTAGTGGACTAGCGGGAGGCGAGACCCAGTACTTC.

This rearrangement joins TRBV5-1 to TRBJ1-6, with 10 bases identical to TRBD1. The CDR3 is made up of 14 amino acids. Germline V gene data show CDR1 as SGHRS and CDR2 as YFSETQ. V lost 4 bases and J lost 10; bases outside the gene matches: 5. The CDR3 is CASSLTGGRSPLHF. In DNA form, the CDR3 reads TGCGCCAGCAGCCTGACAGGGGGCCGATCACCCCTCCACTTT.

This rearrangement joins TRBV5-1 to TRBJ2-1, with 7 bases matching TRBD2. Germline CDR1 reads SGHRS; CDR2 reads YFSETQ. V trimming: 4 bases; J trimming: 6 bases; junction bases outside the gene matches: 13. This CDR3 region has 16 residues. CDR3 in amino acids: CASSARGLEIFNEQFF. For the CDR3, the DNA is TGCGCCAGCAGCGCCAGAGGACTAGAAATCTTCAATGAGCAGTTCTTC.